The entry that follows covers one T cell receptor beta chain sequence. Its antigen is not known. The source of the sample is a study of cytomegalovirus exposure and HLA in healthy donors. Study-wide context: Among the 300 to 450 genotyped donors, approximately 81% were placed in the Caucasian-associated ancestry cluster.

Whereas donors were nominally healthy upon sampling, unrecorded immune exposures were probable. PCR used 60 Vbeta primers and 13 Jbeta primers. Produced via immunoSEQ multiplex PCR; TCRdb's table is partial and in-frame only. The repertoire holds more than 95,000 clones, with 60% to 85% as singletons. Notes on the study in general: The authors listed 164 TCR beta chains as cytomegalovirus-associated. Among TCR beta chains of equal frequency, HLA-associated ones were more clonally expanded in a later analysis.

Trimming pared 2 bases from V and 2 bases from J, leaving 8 bases between. The CDR3 is made up of 14 amino acids. The germline CDR1 and CDR2 sequences are MRHNA and SNTAGT. The sample comprised PBMCs. The TCR was taken from a man aged 50-60 years in good health and CMV-seropositive. The V and J genes are TRBV6-4 and TRBJ2-3; no firm D call. Here the CDR3 reads CASSDRGYTDTQYF. The CDR3 DNA sequence: TGTGCCAGCAGTGACAGAGGTTACACAGATACGCAGTATTTT.